The present entry profiles one T cell receptor beta chain with its context. The CDR3 runs to 13 residues. CDR1 and CDR2 (germline): MDHEN, SYDVKM. With V trimmed by 4 bases and J by 3 bases, 3 bases remained unmatched. Amplification used 60 Vbeta primers and 13 Jbeta primers. Produced via immunoSEQ multiplex PCR; TCRdb's table is partial and in-frame only. The table lists around 140,000 clones, about 87% of them singletons, with 4% to 6.5% in the top ten. These data originate in a study of cytomegalovirus exposure and HLA in healthy donors. The sample was PBMCs. The chain couples TRBV28 to TRBJ2-7; 7 nucleotides match TRBD1. This receptor was taken from a woman aged 30 to 39 in good health and CMV-seronegative. In nucleotides, the CDR3 is TGTGCCAGCAGTTCTAGACAGGGCTACGAGCAGTACTTC. The encoded protein is CASSSRQGYEQYF.